Each of the 8 T cell receptor beta chains below was sequenced from the same sample in a study of T cell repertoires in cytomegalovirus infection. Each CDR3 protein is one row after TCRdb ran MiXCR on the reads. The table includes around 740,000 distinct CDR3 sequences, 35% detected once. Sequencing was done on a sample of PBMCs. The receptors come from a human donor in good health (CMV status not recorded). Some clones in this sample may be carry-over from other donors' samples.

The genes are TRBV7-6 and TRBJ1-1; weak D call: TRBD1 (6 bases). The CDR3 extends over 16 amino acids. Germline V CDR1 and CDR2: SGHVS, FNYEAQ. Between the trimmed V and J ends, which lost 6 bases and 1 base, there was a span of 18 bases. CDR3 loop: CASRSRLQGPNTEAFF. The CDR3 coding sequence is TGTGCCAGCAGATCACGACTACAGGGCCCGAACACTGAAGCTTTCTTT.

This clonotype was counted a few times. The CDR3, as DNA: TGTGCCAGTAGTAAGACCGTTAATCAGCCCCAGCATTTT. Its protein product is CASSKTVNQPQHF. V is TRBV19 and J is TRBJ1-5; D remains unclear. CDR1 and CDR2 from the germline V gene are LNHDA and SQIVND (reference sequence). This CDR3 spans 13 amino acids. The V end lost 4 bases, the J end lost 4 bases, and 8 bases lay between the germline ends.

The chain carries TRBV6-6 and TRBJ1-2; TRBD1 agrees at 9 bases. Unmatched junction bases numbered 3, after V lost 5 bases and J lost 2 bases. This CDR3 comprises 14 residues. Germline loops: CDR1 MNHNY, CDR2 SVGAGI (reference sequence). The CDR3 loop reads CASSGTGPNYGYTF. CDR3 in DNA: TGTGCCAGCAGTGGGACAGGGCCGAACTATGGCTACACCTTC.

The CDR3 DNA reads as TGTGCCAGCAGCTTAGAAGGGAAGAACGATGAGCAGTTCTTC. Its translation is CASSLEGKNDEQFF. The J gene is TRBJ2-1, the V gene TRBV11-2; D remains ambiguous. Germline V gene lookup returns CDR1 SGHAT and CDR2 FQNNGV. V was pared by 0 bases and J by 8 bases, with 11 bases between. The CDR3 spans 14 residues.

This clonotype was recorded a few times. The chain is built from TRBV24-1 and TRBJ2-1, with D possibly being TRBD2 (6 bases). The CDR3 has 15 amino acids. Trimming stripped 5 bases from V and 0 bases from J, with 10 bases between. The germline V gene has CDR1 KGHDR and CDR2 SFDVKD. The chain's CDR3 is CATSVGGSSYNEQFF. The CDR3 nucleotides read TGTGCCACCAGTGTTGGGGGGAGCTCCTACAATGAGCAGTTCTTC.

In its sample, this clonotype was seen a few times. The chain has TRBV28 and TRBJ1-3; D is uncertain. The V end was cut by 6 bases, the J end by 2 bases, with 8 bases between. The CDR3 spans 13 residues. Per the germline V gene, CDR1 is MDHEN and CDR2 is SYDVKM. The CDR3 DNA sequence: TGTGCCAGCAGCACCCGTACTGGAAACACCATATATTTT. This sequence encodes CASSTRTGNTIYF.

This clonotype was detected a few times. The J gene is TRBJ1-5, the V gene TRBV20-1; D might be TRBD1 (5 bases). This CDR3 is built from 13 residues. V lost 3 bases to trimming and J lost 6 bases, with 12 bases between them. Germline V gene data show CDR1 as DFQATT and CDR2 as SNEGSKA (reference sequence). Written as DNA, the CDR3 is TGCAGTGCTAGGTTAGGAGGGGTTCAGCCCCAGCATTTT. This encodes CSARLGGVQPQHF.

This chain joins TRBV7-6 and TRBJ1-1, with D unclear. From germline, CDR1 is SGHVS and CDR2 FNYEAQ. The CDR3 contains 14 residues. The V end lost 3 bases, the J end lost 0 bases, and 8 bases lay between the germline ends. DNA for the CDR3: TGTGCCAGCAGCTTGGCGGATATGAACACTGAAGCTTTCTTT. This translates into CASSLADMNTEAFF. Using reference TRBV7-6 and TRBJ1-1 for the parts outside the CDR3, the full variable domain is GAGVSQSPRYKVTKRGQDVALRCDPISGHVSLYWYRQALGQGPEFLTYFNYEAQQDKSGLPNDRFSAERPEGSISTLTIQRTEQRDSAMYRCASSLADMNTEAFFGQGTRLTVV.